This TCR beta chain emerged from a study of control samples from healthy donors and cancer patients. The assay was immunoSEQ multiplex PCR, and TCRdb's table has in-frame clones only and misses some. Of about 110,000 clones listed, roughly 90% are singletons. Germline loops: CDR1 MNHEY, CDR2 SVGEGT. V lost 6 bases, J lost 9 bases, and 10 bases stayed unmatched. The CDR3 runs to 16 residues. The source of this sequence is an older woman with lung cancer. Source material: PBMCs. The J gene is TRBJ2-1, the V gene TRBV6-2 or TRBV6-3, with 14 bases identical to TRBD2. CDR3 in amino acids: CASSTRTSGGPGEQFF. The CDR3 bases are TGTGCCAGCAGCACCCGGACTAGCGGGGGGCCGGGTGAGCAGTTCTTC.